The source of this T cell receptor beta chain is a study of blood T cell repertoires in COVID-19. This clone was counted between two and nine times. The CDR3 runs to 16 residues. Trimming took 2 bases from V and 5 from J, leaving 16 bases between them. Per germline, CDR1 SGHRS and CDR2 YFSETQ. Assay: immunoSEQ multiplex PCR; the TCRdb copy retains only in-frame clones and omits some. The sample carries 150,000 to 200,000 clones, 80% to 90% recorded once. Sequences were obtained from peripheral blood. This TCR was recovered from a woman aged 50 to 65 with acute or convalescent COVID-19. The chain uses TRBV5-1 and TRBJ2-2; D is perhaps TRBD1 (7 bases). The CDR3 sequence: CASSFVQGGGTGELFF. CDR3 DNA sequence: TGCGCCAGCAGCTTTGTTCAGGGGGGAGGAACCGGGGAGCTGTTTTTT. Variable domain in full (rest from reference TRBV5-1 and TRBJ2-2): KAGVTQTPRYLIKTRGQQVTLSCSPISGHRSVSWYQQTPGQGLQFLFEYFSETQRNKGNFPGRFSGRQFSNSRSEMNVSTLELGDSALYLCASSFVQGGGTGELFFGEGSRLTVL.